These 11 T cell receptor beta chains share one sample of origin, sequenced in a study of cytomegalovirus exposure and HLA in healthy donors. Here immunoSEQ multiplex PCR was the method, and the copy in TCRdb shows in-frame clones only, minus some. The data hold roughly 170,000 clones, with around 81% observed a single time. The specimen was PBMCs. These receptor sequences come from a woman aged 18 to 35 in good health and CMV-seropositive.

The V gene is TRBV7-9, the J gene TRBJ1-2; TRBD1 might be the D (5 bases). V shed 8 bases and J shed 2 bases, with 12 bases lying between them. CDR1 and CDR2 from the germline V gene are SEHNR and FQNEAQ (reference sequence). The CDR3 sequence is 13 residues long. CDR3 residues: CASEKGRNYGYTF. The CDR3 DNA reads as TGTGCCAGCGAGAAGGGGCGAAACTATGGCTACACCTTC.

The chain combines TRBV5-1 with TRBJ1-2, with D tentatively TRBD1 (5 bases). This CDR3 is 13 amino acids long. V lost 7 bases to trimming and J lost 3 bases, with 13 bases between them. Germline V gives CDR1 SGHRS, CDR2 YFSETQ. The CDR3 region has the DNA TGCGCCAGCCGATTCCGGGGGGACTATGGCTACACCTTC. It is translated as CASRFRGDYGYTF.

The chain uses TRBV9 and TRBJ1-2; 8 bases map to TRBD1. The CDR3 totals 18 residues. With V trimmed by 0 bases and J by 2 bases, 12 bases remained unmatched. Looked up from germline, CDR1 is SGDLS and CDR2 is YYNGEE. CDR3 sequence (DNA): TGTGCCAGCAGCGTAGAGGGCCAGGGGGCTGCTGGGAACTATGGCTACACCTTC. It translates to CASSVEGQGAAGNYGYTF.

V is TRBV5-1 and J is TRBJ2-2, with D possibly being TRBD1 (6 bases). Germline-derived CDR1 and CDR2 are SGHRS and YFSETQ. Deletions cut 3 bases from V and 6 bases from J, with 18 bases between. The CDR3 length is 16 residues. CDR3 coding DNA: TGCGCCAGCAGCTCTCCGGGACCAGGGGCGGCCGGGGAGCTGTTTTTT. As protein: CASSSPGPGAAGELFF.

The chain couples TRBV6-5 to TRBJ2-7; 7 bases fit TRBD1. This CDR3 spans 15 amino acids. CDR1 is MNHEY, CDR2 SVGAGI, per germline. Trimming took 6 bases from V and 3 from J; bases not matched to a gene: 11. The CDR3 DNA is TGTGCCAGCAGCGACAGGGCCTCTTACGGCTACGAGCAGTACTTC. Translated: CASSDRASYGYEQYF.

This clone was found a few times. The CDR3 DNA is TGTGCCAGCAGCGGTACCAGGGGGAACGAGCAGTACTTC. Translating it yields CASSGTRGNEQYF. The V call is TRBV9, the J call TRBJ2-7; 7 bases map to TRBD1. Germline CDR1 reads SGDLS; CDR2 reads YYNGEE. With V trimmed by 3 bases and J by 5 bases, 5 bases remained unmatched. CDR3 length: 13 residues.

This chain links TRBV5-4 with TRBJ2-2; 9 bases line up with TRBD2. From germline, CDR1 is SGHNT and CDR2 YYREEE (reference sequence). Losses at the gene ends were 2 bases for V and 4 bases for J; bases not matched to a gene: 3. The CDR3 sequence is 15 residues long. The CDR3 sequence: CASSLGGGGTGELFF. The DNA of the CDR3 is TGTGCCAGCAGCTTAGGCGGGGGGGGCACCGGGGAGCTGTTTTTT.

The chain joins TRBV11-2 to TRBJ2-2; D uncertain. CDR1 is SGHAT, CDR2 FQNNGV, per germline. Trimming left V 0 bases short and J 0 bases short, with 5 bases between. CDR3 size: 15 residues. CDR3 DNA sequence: TGTGCCAGCAGCTTAGATCAATCGAACACCGGGGAGCTGTTTTTT. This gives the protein CASSLDQSNTGELFF.

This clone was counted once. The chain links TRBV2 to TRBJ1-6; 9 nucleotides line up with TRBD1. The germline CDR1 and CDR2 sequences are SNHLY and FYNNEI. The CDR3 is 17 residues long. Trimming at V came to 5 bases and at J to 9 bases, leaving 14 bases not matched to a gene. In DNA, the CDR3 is TGTGCCAGCAGTTTTAGCCGGGACAGGGCTTCCATTTCACCCCTCCACTTT. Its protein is CASSFSRDRASISPLHF.

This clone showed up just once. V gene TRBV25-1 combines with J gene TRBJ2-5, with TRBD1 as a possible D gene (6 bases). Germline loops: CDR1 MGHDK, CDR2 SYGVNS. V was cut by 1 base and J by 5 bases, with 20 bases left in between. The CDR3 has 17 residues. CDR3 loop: CASSELTGSLLRETQYF. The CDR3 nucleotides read TGTGCCAGCAGTGAATTAACAGGGTCTCTCCTAAGGGAGACCCAGTACTTC.

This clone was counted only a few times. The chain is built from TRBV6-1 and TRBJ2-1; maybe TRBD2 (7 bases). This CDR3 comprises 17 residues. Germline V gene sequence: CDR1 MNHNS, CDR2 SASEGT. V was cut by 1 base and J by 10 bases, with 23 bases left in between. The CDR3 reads CASSEVLGGANAREQFF. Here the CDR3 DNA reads TGTGCCAGCAGTGAAGTTTTAGGGGGGGCCAATGCGCGAGAGCAGTTCTTC.